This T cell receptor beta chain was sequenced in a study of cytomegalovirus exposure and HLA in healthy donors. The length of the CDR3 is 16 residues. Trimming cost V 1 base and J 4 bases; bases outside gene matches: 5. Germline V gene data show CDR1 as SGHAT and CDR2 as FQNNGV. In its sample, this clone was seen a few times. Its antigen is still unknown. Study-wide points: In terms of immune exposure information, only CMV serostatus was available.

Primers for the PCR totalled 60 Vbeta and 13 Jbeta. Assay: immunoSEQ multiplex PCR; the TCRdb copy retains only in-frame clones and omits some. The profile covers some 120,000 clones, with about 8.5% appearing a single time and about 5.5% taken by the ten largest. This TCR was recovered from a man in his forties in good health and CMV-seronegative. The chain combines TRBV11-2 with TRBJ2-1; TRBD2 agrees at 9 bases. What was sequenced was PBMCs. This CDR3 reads CASSLGPAGGYNEQFF. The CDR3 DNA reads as TGTGCCAGCAGCTTAGGTCCAGCGGGGGGTTACAATGAGCAGTTCTTC.